The rows below give T cell receptor beta chains drawn from one sample of a study of blood T cells in healthy people across ages. From the 5' RACE reads, TCRdb called clonotypes with MiXCR, one entry per CDR3 protein. Found here are 780,000 or so distinct CDR3 sequences, 56% of them singletons; the top ten hold around a quarter. Sequencing was performed on blood. These receptors all stem from a man aged 35-49 years in good health. Both conserved end residues are part of each CDR3. The order of the fields is CDR3 length, D gene, clone size, J gene, V gene, CDR3 DNA, CDR3 protein. The D gene is left open where the match is weak. A clone size is listed for some rows: how often the clone was seen (once, few, many), or a class if it is expanded.

cdr3_length: 17
d_call: .
clone_size: .
j_call: TRBJ2-7
v_call: TRBV3-1
cdr3_nt: TGTGCCAGCAGCCAAGGGGGTCGAGGATTACTCTCCTACGAGCAGTACTTC
cdr3_aa: CASSQGGRGLLSYEQYF

cdr3_length: 12
d_call: .
clone_size: .
j_call: TRBJ1-4
v_call: TRBV20-1
cdr3_nt: TGCAGTGCCCGACATAGCAGTGAAAAACTGTTTTTT
cdr3_aa: CSARHSSEKLFF

cdr3_length: 15
d_call: TRBD1
clone_size: .
j_call: TRBJ2-4
v_call: TRBV5-1
cdr3_nt: TGCGCCAGCAGCGTTTGGGACAGGGGGATGGACATTCAGTACTTC
cdr3_aa: CASSVWDRGMDIQYF

cdr3_length: 15
d_call: .
clone_size: few
j_call: TRBJ1-5
v_call: TRBV29-1
cdr3_nt: TGCAGCGTTGTTGAGGGGCCGGAAAGCAATCAGCCCCAGCATTTT
cdr3_aa: CSVVEGPESNQPQHF

cdr3_length: 16
d_call: .
clone_size: .
j_call: TRBJ1-2
v_call: TRBV18
cdr3_nt: TGTGCCAGCTCACCACCTGTTCGCGGGGTCGGCTATGGCTACACCTTC
cdr3_aa: CASSPPVRGVGYGYTF

cdr3_length: 14
d_call: .
clone_size: .
j_call: TRBJ1-1
v_call: TRBV9
cdr3_nt: TGTGCCAGCAGCCCTAGGGGGGGAAAAACTGAAGCTTTCTTT
cdr3_aa: CASSPRGGKTEAFF

cdr3_length: 14
d_call: .
clone_size: .
j_call: TRBJ1-6
v_call: TRBV27
cdr3_nt: TGTGCCAGCAGTTTAGGACAGTATAATTCACCCCTCCACTTT
cdr3_aa: CASSLGQYNSPLHF

cdr3_length: 17
d_call: TRBD1
clone_size: few
j_call: TRBJ2-4
v_call: TRBV4-2
cdr3_nt: TGTGCCAGCAGCAACTTGGGACAGGATGTTCGGGAAAACATTCAGTACTTC
cdr3_aa: CASSNLGQDVRENIQYF

cdr3_length: 17
d_call: TRBD2
clone_size: .
j_call: TRBJ2-7
v_call: TRBV15
cdr3_nt: TGTGCCACCAGCAGAGCCCCCTTAGCGGGGGACCCCTACGAGCAGTACTTC
cdr3_aa: CATSRAPLAGDPYEQYF

cdr3_length: 16
d_call: .
clone_size: .
j_call: TRBJ2-3
v_call: TRBV5-4
cdr3_nt: TGTGCCAGCAGCTTGGCCGGGCTGACTAGCACAGATACGCAGTATTTT
cdr3_aa: CASSLAGLTSTDTQYF

cdr3_length: 16
d_call: .
clone_size: .
j_call: TRBJ2-1
v_call: TRBV6-2/TRBV6-3
cdr3_nt: TGTGCCAGCAGTTCCCGTGTCGGGGTCTCCTACAATGAGCAGTTCTTC
cdr3_aa: CASSSRVGVSYNEQFF

cdr3_length: 13
d_call: .
clone_size: few
j_call: TRBJ2-1
v_call: TRBV20-1
cdr3_nt: TGCAGTGCTTCGCGTTGGGGGCAGGGTGAGCAGTTCTTC
cdr3_aa: CSASRWGQGEQFF

cdr3_length: 14
d_call: TRBD1
clone_size: few
j_call: TRBJ1-4
v_call: TRBV28
cdr3_nt: TGTGCCAGCAGGATATCGGGACAGCCGGAAAAACTGTTTTTT
cdr3_aa: CASRISGQPEKLFF

cdr3_length: 15
d_call: TRBD1
clone_size: .
j_call: TRBJ2-7
v_call: TRBV24-1
cdr3_nt: TGTGCCACCAGTGATCCGACAGGGGGCCTGTACGAGCAGTACTTC
cdr3_aa: CATSDPTGGLYEQYF

cdr3_length: 13
d_call: TRBD1
clone_size: .
j_call: TRBJ2-1
v_call: TRBV10-3
cdr3_nt: TGTGCCATCAGTGAAGTCGGGACAGGGGTCTTGTTCTTC
cdr3_aa: CAISEVGTGVLFF

cdr3_length: 16
d_call: TRBD1
clone_size: .
j_call: TRBJ2-7
v_call: TRBV29-1
cdr3_nt: TGCAGCGCGAACTTGGGACAGATGACCTTGCCCTACGAGCAGTACTTC
cdr3_aa: CSANLGQMTLPYEQYF

cdr3_length: 18
d_call: TRBD2
clone_size: .
j_call: TRBJ2-3
v_call: TRBV12-5
cdr3_nt: TGTGCTAGTGGTTTTGGGACTAGCGGGATTGCTAGCACAGATACGCAGTATTTT
cdr3_aa: CASGFGTSGIASTDTQYF

cdr3_length: 12
d_call: .
clone_size: .
j_call: TRBJ2-2
v_call: TRBV7-9
cdr3_nt: TGTGCCAGCAGTTGGGGTGCGCCGGAGCTGTTTTTT
cdr3_aa: CASSWGAPELFF

cdr3_length: 15
d_call: .
clone_size: .
j_call: TRBJ1-6
v_call: TRBV3-1
cdr3_nt: TGTGCCAGCAGCCAAGGGAAAGGTGATCATTCACCCCTCCACTTT
cdr3_aa: CASSQGKGDHSPLHF

cdr3_length: 13
d_call: TRBD1
clone_size: .
j_call: TRBJ2-4
v_call: TRBV5-5
cdr3_nt: TGTGCCAGCAGCTCGGGACAGGAGAACATTCAGTACTTC
cdr3_aa: CASSSGQENIQYF

cdr3_length: 14
d_call: .
clone_size: .
j_call: TRBJ1-1
v_call: TRBV10-3
cdr3_nt: TGTGCCATCAGTGAGTCGGGGGGTCACACTGAAGCTTTCTTT
cdr3_aa: CAISESGGHTEAFF

cdr3_length: 14
d_call: TRBD2
clone_size: .
j_call: TRBJ2-1
v_call: TRBV27
cdr3_nt: TGTGCCAGCAGTTTGCTAGCGGATCACAATGAGCAGTTCTTC
cdr3_aa: CASSLLADHNEQFF

cdr3_length: 15
d_call: .
clone_size: .
j_call: TRBJ1-6
v_call: TRBV20-1
cdr3_nt: TGCAGTGCTATCACAGGAAGCTCCTATAATTCACCCCTCCACTTT
cdr3_aa: CSAITGSSYNSPLHF

cdr3_length: 15
d_call: .
clone_size: few
j_call: TRBJ2-7
v_call: TRBV28
cdr3_nt: TGTGCCAGCAGTTTTTACGAAACGAACTCCTACGAGCAGTACTTC
cdr3_aa: CASSFYETNSYEQYF

cdr3_length: 14
d_call: .
clone_size: .
j_call: TRBJ2-3
v_call: TRBV12-5
cdr3_nt: TGTGCTAGTGGTGAGGGGTTTCGCACAGATACGCAGTATTTT
cdr3_aa: CASGEGFRTDTQYF

cdr3_length: 13
d_call: .
clone_size: .
j_call: TRBJ1-2
v_call: TRBV29-1
cdr3_nt: TGCAGCGTCGCACAGCTAGCTAACTATGGCTACACCTTC
cdr3_aa: CSVAQLANYGYTF

cdr3_length: 13
d_call: TRBD2
clone_size: .
j_call: TRBJ2-7
v_call: TRBV15
cdr3_nt: TGTGCCACGAGCGGGGATTCGAACAGCGAGCAGTACTTC
cdr3_aa: CATSGDSNSEQYF

cdr3_length: 16
d_call: .
clone_size: .
j_call: TRBJ2-1
v_call: TRBV11-3
cdr3_nt: TGTGCCAGCAGCTTAGATCAACGGGGTTCCTACAATGAGCAGTTCTTC
cdr3_aa: CASSLDQRGSYNEQFF

cdr3_length: 14
d_call: .
clone_size: .
j_call: TRBJ1-4
v_call: TRBV24-1
cdr3_nt: TGTGCCACCAGCGGGGAGGCATCCATTGAAAAACTGTTTTTT
cdr3_aa: CATSGEASIEKLFF

cdr3_length: 16
d_call: TRBD1
clone_size: .
j_call: TRBJ2-1
v_call: TRBV7-9
cdr3_nt: TGTGCCAGCAGCCGTAGTGGAGGAACAGGGGGGAATGAGCAGTTCTTC
cdr3_aa: CASSRSGGTGGNEQFF

cdr3_length: 14
d_call: .
clone_size: .
j_call: TRBJ2-7
v_call: TRBV9
cdr3_nt: TGTGCCAGCAGCGTAGGAGCTGAATCCTACGAGCAGTACTTC
cdr3_aa: CASSVGAESYEQYF

cdr3_length: 19
d_call: TRBD2
clone_size: once
j_call: TRBJ2-2
v_call: TRBV12-3/TRBV12-4
cdr3_nt: TGTGCCAGCAGTCCCGGGACTAGCGGATCCGGCGCGAACACCGGGGAGCTGTTTTTT
cdr3_aa: CASSPGTSGSGANTGELFF

cdr3_length: 11
d_call: .
clone_size: .
j_call: TRBJ1-1
v_call: TRBV29-1
cdr3_nt: TGCAGCGTTGGGGCCGCCCGAGAAGCTTTCTTT
cdr3_aa: CSVGAAREAFF

cdr3_length: 15
d_call: TRBD1
clone_size: .
j_call: TRBJ1-2
v_call: TRBV20-1
cdr3_nt: TGCAGTGCTAGAGATCGGGACAGGGTTTCGTATGGCTACACCTTC
cdr3_aa: CSARDRDRVSYGYTF

cdr3_length: 12
d_call: .
clone_size: .
j_call: TRBJ2-1
v_call: TRBV7-2
cdr3_nt: TGTGCCAGCAGCTCCGAGGGGGGTGAGCAGTTCTTC
cdr3_aa: CASSSEGGEQFF

cdr3_length: 15
d_call: .
clone_size: .
j_call: TRBJ2-7
v_call: TRBV7-8
cdr3_nt: TGTGCCAGCAGCATCGGTAGTAGGGCCTACAATGAGCAGTACTTC
cdr3_aa: CASSIGSRAYNEQYF

cdr3_length: 16
d_call: .
clone_size: .
j_call: TRBJ1-1
v_call: TRBV4-2
cdr3_nt: TGTGCCAGCAGCCCTAGGACAGATAAAATGAACACTGAAGCTTTCTTT
cdr3_aa: CASSPRTDKMNTEAFF

cdr3_length: 14
d_call: TRBD1
clone_size: .
j_call: TRBJ2-2
v_call: TRBV6-6
cdr3_nt: TGTGCCAGCATGCCGGGACAGGCCACCGGGGAGCTGTTTTTT
cdr3_aa: CASMPGQATGELFF

cdr3_length: 13
d_call: .
clone_size: few
j_call: TRBJ1-2
v_call: TRBV6-6
cdr3_nt: TGTGCCAGCAGTCCGGGGGTAGGGTATGGCTACACCTTC
cdr3_aa: CASSPGVGYGYTF